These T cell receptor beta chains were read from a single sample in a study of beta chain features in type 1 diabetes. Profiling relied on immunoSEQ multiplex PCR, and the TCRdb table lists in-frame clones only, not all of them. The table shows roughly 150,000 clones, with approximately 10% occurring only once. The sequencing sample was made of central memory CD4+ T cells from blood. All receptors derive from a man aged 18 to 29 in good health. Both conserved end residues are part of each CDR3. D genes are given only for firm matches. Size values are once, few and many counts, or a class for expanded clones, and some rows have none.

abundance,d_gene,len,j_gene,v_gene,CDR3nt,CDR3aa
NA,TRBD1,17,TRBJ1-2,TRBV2,TGTGCCAGCATCCTGGACAGGGAGCGGCTACAAAACTATGGCTACACCTTC,CASILDRERLQNYGYTF
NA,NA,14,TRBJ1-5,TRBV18,TGTGCCAGCTCACAGACGGATAGCAATCAGCCCCAGCATTTT,CASSQTDSNQPQHF
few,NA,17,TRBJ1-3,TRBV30,TGTGCCTGGAGTGTACATCCCCAGAGGAGCTCTGGAAACACCATATATTTT,CAWSVHPQRSSGNTIYF
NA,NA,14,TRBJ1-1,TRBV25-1,TGTGCCAGCAGTACCCGGTGGACGAACACTGAAGCTTTCTTT,CASSTRWTNTEAFF
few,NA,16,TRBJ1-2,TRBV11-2,TGTGCCAGCAGCCTCTTGACAGGACGCCGTCCTTATGGCTACACCTTC,CASSLLTGRRPYGYTF
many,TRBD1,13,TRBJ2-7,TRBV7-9,TGTGCCAGCGCGGACAGGGGGCCCTACGAGCAGTACTTC,CASADRGPYEQYF
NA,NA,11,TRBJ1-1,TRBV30,TGTGCCTGGAGTAGAAAAATTGAAGCTTTCTTT,CAWSRKIEAFF
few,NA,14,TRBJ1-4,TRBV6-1,TGTGCCAGCAGTGGACTCATCGGCGGTGAAAAACTGTTTTTT,CASSGLIGGEKLFF
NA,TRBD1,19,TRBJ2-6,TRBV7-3,TGTGCCAGCAGCCTTCGACAGGGGGGCTCCCTCTCTGGGGCCAACGTCCTGACTTTC,CASSLRQGGSLSGANVLTF
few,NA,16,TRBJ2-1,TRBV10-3,TGTGCCATCAGTGAGTCGTCGGGTCGCTCAAGGGGTGAGCAGTTCTTC,CAISESSGRSRGEQFF
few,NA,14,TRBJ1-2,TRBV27,TGTGCCAGCAGTTTAGATGGGGGCCCATATGGCTACACCTTC,CASSLDGGPYGYTF
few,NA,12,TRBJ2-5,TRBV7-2,TGTGCCAGCAGCTCATCGGGAGAGACCCAGTACTTC,CASSSSGETQYF
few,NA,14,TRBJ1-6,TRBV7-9,TGTGCCAGCAGCCACATGGGCAGCAATTCACCCCTCCACTTT,CASSHMGSNSPLHF
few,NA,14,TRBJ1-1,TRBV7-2,TGTGCCAGCAGCATACGGGGGCGGGACACTGAAGCTTTCTTT,CASSIRGRDTEAFF
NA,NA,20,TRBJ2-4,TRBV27,TGTGCCAGCAGTTCAAGAAGGGGCGGAAGCGCGAGAGAAGCCAAAAACATTCAGTACTTC,CASSSRRGGSAREAKNIQYF
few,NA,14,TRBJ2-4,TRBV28,TGTGCCAGCCAACGACCCCTAGCCAAAAACATTCAGTACTTC,CASQRPLAKNIQYF
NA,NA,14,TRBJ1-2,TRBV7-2,TGTGCCAGCAGCTTAGTGGGACGGGACTATGGCTACACCTTC,CASSLVGRDYGYTF
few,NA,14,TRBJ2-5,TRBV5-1,TGCGCCAGCAGCTTGGCAGGGTCGGGGGAGACCCAGTACTTC,CASSLAGSGETQYF
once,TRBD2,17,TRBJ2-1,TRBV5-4,TGTGCCAGCAGCCCCACAACCGGACTAGCGGGAAGATCTGAGCAGTTCTTC,CASSPTTGLAGRSEQFF
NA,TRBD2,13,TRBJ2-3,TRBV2,TGTGCCAGCAGGCTGACTAGCGCAGATACGCAGTATTTT,CASRLTSADTQYF
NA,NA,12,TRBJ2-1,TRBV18,TGTGCCAGCTCCCCCCTGAGGGAAGGGCAGTTCTTC,CASSPLREGQFF
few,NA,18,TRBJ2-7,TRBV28,TGTGCCAGCAGTTTGGGAAAGGGGGGTCGGACTAGAAGCTACGAGCAGTACTTC,CASSLGKGGRTRSYEQYF
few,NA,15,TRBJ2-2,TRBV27,TGTGCCAGCAGTTTATCTCCCTTTGGGGCCGGGGAGCTGTTTTTT,CASSLSPFGAGELFF
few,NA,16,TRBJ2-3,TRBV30,TGTGCCTGGAGTGTACGATTGGGCAGACGGACAGATACGCAGTATTTT,CAWSVRLGRRTDTQYF
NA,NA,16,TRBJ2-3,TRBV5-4,TGTGCCAGCAGCCCCGTTTTAGGGCGCTCCACAGATACGCAGTATTTT,CASSPVLGRSTDTQYF
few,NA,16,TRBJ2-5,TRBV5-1,TGCGCCAGCAGCTTGGAAGGCCGGGGGGCCCAAGAGACCCAGTACTTC,CASSLEGRGAQETQYF
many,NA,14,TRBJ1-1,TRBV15,TGTGCCACCAGCAGTCCCGCAGGGAACACTGAAGCTTTCTTT,CATSSPAGNTEAFF
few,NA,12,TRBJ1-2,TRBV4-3,TGCGCCAGCAGCCAAGCGGGGTATGGCTACACCTTC,CASSQAGYGYTF
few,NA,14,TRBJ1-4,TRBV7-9,TGTGCCAGCAGCGTACAGAGTCCTAATGAAAAACTGTTTTTT,CASSVQSPNEKLFF
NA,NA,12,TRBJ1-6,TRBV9,TGTGCCAGCAGCGTAGACTTGGGACCCCTCCACTTT,CASSVDLGPLHF
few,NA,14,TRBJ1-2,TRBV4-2,TGTGCCAGCAGCCCCCGGAGAGGGGAGACCGCCTACACCTTC,CASSPRRGETAYTF
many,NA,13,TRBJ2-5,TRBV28,TGTGCCAGCAGTTCTGGGGGCGAGGAGACCCAGTACTTC,CASSSGGEETQYF
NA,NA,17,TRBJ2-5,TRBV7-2,TGTGCCAGCAGCCTAGAGGGCGGGGGCGATATCCAACAGACCCAGTACTTC,CASSLEGGGDIQQTQYF
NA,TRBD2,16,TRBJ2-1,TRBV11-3,TGTGCCAGCAGCCTGGGACTAGCGGGGGGCTTTAATGAGCAGTTCTTC,CASSLGLAGGFNEQFF
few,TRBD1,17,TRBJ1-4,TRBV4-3,TGCGCCAGCAGCCAAGAGAGACACAGGGGGAAAAATGAAAAACTGTTTTTT,CASSQERHRGKNEKLFF
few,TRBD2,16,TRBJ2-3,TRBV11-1,TGTGCCAGCAGCTTAAGCGGGGGCGACCTCACAGATACGCAGTATTTT,CASSLSGGDLTDTQYF
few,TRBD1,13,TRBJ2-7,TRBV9,TGTGCCAGCAGCGACGGGACAGGGGCCGAGCAGTACTTC,CASSDGTGAEQYF
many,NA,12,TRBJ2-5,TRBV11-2,TGTGCCAGCAGCTTAGGGTCGGAGACCCAGTACTTC,CASSLGSETQYF
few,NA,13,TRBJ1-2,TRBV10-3,TGTGCCACCCCAATTTGGGGGAGCTATGGCTACACCTTC,CATPIWGSYGYTF
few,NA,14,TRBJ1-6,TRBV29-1,TGCAGCGTTGCCCAGAGCTCCTATAATTCACCCCTCCACTTT,CSVAQSSYNSPLHF
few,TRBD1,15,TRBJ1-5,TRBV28,TGTGCCAGCAGTCGGACAGGGGGCAACAATCAGCCCCAGCATTTT,CASSRTGGNNQPQHF
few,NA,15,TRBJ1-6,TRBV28,TGTGCCAGCAGTCAACCGGGAGGGGCTAGTTCACCCCTCCACTTT,CASSQPGGASSPLHF
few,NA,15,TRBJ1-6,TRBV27,TGTGCCAGCAGCTTAGGACAGACCTATAATTCACCCCTCCACTTT,CASSLGQTYNSPLHF
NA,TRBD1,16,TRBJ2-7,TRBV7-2,TGTGCCAGCAGCTTAGGGGTCGGGACAGGGGGCCGCCCGCAGTACTTC,CASSLGVGTGGRPQYF
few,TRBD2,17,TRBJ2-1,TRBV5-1,TGCGCCAGCAGATCCAAAGCCACTAGCGTTTCCTACAATGAGCAGTTCTTC,CASRSKATSVSYNEQFF
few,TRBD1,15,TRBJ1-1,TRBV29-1,TGCAGCGCCTCGGCCCAGACAGGGGGCGCAGCCGAAGCTTTCTTT,CSASAQTGGAAEAFF
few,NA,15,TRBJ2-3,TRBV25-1,TGTGCCAGCAGTGATTATGGGGGAGTCACAGATACGCAGTATTTT,CASSDYGGVTDTQYF
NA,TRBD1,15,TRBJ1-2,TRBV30,TGTGCCTGGAGCGACAGGGGCTCGTCTAACTATGGCTACACCTTC,CAWSDRGSSNYGYTF
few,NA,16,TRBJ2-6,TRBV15,TGTGCCACCAGCAGAGATCCCAGAACGCGGGCCAACGTCCTGACTTTC,CATSRDPRTRANVLTF
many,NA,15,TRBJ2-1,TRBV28,TGTGCCAGCAGGGCCGGGGGCCACCCCAACAATGAGCAGTTCTTC,CASRAGGHPNNEQFF
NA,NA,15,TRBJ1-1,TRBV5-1,TGCGCCAGCAGCTTGCTCTGGGATAGGAACACTGAAGCTTTCTTT,CASSLLWDRNTEAFF
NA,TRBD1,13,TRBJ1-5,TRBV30,TGTGCCTGGGCTGGACAGGGGAATCAGCCCCAGCATTTT,CAWAGQGNQPQHF